This TCR beta chain appears in the sequencing data of a study of blood T cell repertoires in COVID-19. Study-wide context: There were acute and convalescent COVID-19 samples, and they came from the United States, Italy and Spain. T cells, B-cell-depleted T cells, or PBMCs provided the cDNA or gDNA that served as material.

Trimming cost V 3 bases and J 4 bases, with 14 bases left between them. Germline V gene sequence: CDR1 SGDLS, CDR2 YYNGEE. CDR3 length: 15 residues. In the source study's methods: Reference gene primers were amplified, and this amplification served to estimate nucleated cell counts. Clones were read by immunoSEQ multiplex PCR, and TCRdb kept only the in-frame ones, dropping some. The DNA was the basis for D and trimming; V, J and clone size are from that table. The sample comprises tens of thousands of clones, more than 70% of which are singletons, and 3.5% to 5% rests with the top ten. The chain joins TRBV9 to TRBJ2-1, with a possible D match to TRBD2 (6 bases). The TCR originated in a man aged 45-65 years with acute or convalescent COVID-19. Sequenced sample: peripheral blood. CDR3 nucleotide sequence: TGTGCCAGCAGCGCGACTAGTTCCGTGTACAATGAGCAGTTCTTC. This sequence encodes CASSATSSVYNEQFF. Full variable domain (rest looked up from reference TRBV9 and TRBJ2-1): DSGVTQTPKHLITATGQRVTLRCSPRSGDLSVYWYQQSLDQGLQFLIQYYNGEERAKGNILERFSAQQFPDLHSELNLSSLELGDSALYFCASSATSSVYNEQFFGPGTRLTVL.